This paragraph covers one T cell receptor beta chain sequence. This clonotype appeared a few times. The specificity of this receptor is unknown. Base qualities are not provided; no much larger clone lies one nucleotide away. The record originates from a study of post-analysis software for immune sequencing data (dated by TCRdb to between 2014 and 2017). For the study in its entirety: Relapsing-remitting, secondary progressive and progressive-relapsing multiple sclerosis were recorded as disease courses, and subtype annotation was lacking for some patients. Patient repertoires were compared against around twelve previously published healthy control repertoires from donors aged roughly 6 to 26 years. A subset of samples was prepared in parallel using single-end sample barcoding, then pooled and co-amplified after Illumina adapter ligation. The full study reports these points: Compared with controls, multiple sclerosis patients had significantly lower normalized Chao1 diversity, a finding suggesting substantial peripheral T-cell clonal expansion. Direct clustering with F measure revealed strong co-clustering of samples prepared in the same batch, which led to a batch-effect correction. The multiple sclerosis patient group was slightly younger than the control group.

Libraries were constructed by PCR. The data were produced on an Illumina HiSeq 2500. To reduce PCR and sequencing biases, unique molecular identifiers were built into the TCR beta cDNA libraries. Per 1 to 10 million input T cells, roughly 0.5 million cDNA molecules were obtained, such that each molecule approximated one T cell. Patient libraries were prepared and sequenced with the same protocol used for the earlier healthy control dataset. Within a given batch, samples were prepared together, multiplexed and sequenced on the same HiSeq lane. The authors' analysis ran thus. Raw barcoded reads were processed with MIGEC, and single-read molecular identifier groups were discarded before consensus assembly and CDR3 extraction. Clonotype tables were post-analysed with VDJtools, normalizing diversity by down-sampling all datasets to the smallest sample size. In repertoire overlap clustering, CDR3 amino acid sequences, but not nucleotide sequences, were matched to correct batch-related cross-sample contamination. The public sequencing data were trimmed at Q25 with fastp and processed into clonotypes with MiXCR by TCRdb, which kept only in-frame beta chains. Rows are combined by CDR3 protein, so each entry shows the most common genes and DNA. These V and J calls derive from TCRdb rather than the authors' analysis. A total of 750,000 to 950,000 distinct CDR3 sequences appear in this sample, more than 45% of them only once. Of the sample, 4% to 5% is held by the ten largest clones.

To demonstrate the VDJtools post-analysis software, TCR beta repertoires were profiled from the peripheral blood of about a dozen young patients with multiple sclerosis. The patients with multiple sclerosis were children and adolescents between roughly 6 and 17 years of age. This clonotype originated in a girl aged 5-17 years with multiple sclerosis. Input material: blood.

The nucleotide sequence reads TGCGCCAGCAGCCAAGGAGGACAGGAGCAGTTCTTC. Its translation reads: CASSQGGQEQFF. The sequence joins TRBV4-1 to TRBJ2-1; TRBD1 is a possible D gene, resting on 6 matching bases. CDR1 is given as MGHRA and CDR2 as YSYEKL, both from the germline V gene. The trim is 1 base for V and 10 bases for J, with a gap of 8 bases between the germline ends. The CDR3 runs 12 residues from the cysteine to the phenylalanine. The kept DNA is CDR3 alone, 36 bases in frame from the first base.